Below are 12 T cell receptor beta chains sequenced from a single sample in a study of cytomegalovirus exposure and HLA in healthy donors. PCR involved 60 Vbeta and 13 Jbeta primers. Data came from immunoSEQ multiplex PCR; TCRdb stores just in-frame clones and leaves some out. The sample holds around 62,000 clones, around 75% seen once. The sequencing sample was made of PBMCs. The receptor source for this set is a man in his fifties or sixties in good health and CMV-seropositive.

V and J are TRBV7-9 and TRBJ2-7; 11 bases match TRBD2. The V gene's germline CDR1 is SEHNR and CDR2 FQNEAQ (reference sequence). CDR3 length equals 16 residues. V trimming: 4 bases; J trimming: 0 bases; junction bases outside the gene matches: 5. In nucleotides, the CDR3 is TGTGCCAGCAGCTCCGGGACTAGCGGATCCTCCTACGAGCAGTACTTC. Encoded protein: CASSSGTSGSSYEQYF.

The chain joins TRBV5-1 to TRBJ2-5; 11 bases map to TRBD1. This CDR3 is built from 15 residues. CDR1 and CDR2 (germline): SGHRS, YFSETQ. With 0 bases clipped from V and 4 bases from J, the junction kept 2 bases outside the gene matches. The CDR3 spells CASSLAGTGGETQYF. In DNA, the CDR3 is TGCGCCAGCAGCTTGGCCGGGACAGGGGGAGAGACCCAGTACTTC. Combining the CDR3 with reference TRBV5-1 and TRBJ2-5 gives the whole variable domain KAGVTQTPRYLIKTRGQQVTLSCSPISGHRSVSWYQQTPGQGLQFLFEYFSETQRNKGNFPGRFSGRQFSNSRSEMNVSTLELGDSALYLCASSLAGTGGETQYFGPGTRLLVL.

The rearrangement uses TRBV10-1 and TRBJ2-1; 10 positions match TRBD2. Trimming removed 3 bases from V and 9 bases from J; junction bases left unmatched: 5. Germline V gives CDR1 WNHNN, CDR2 SYGVQD (reference sequence). The CDR3 loop spans 14 amino acids. CDR3 DNA sequence: TGCGCCAGCAGTGAACTAGCGGGAACTGCTGAGCAGTTCTTC. It codes for CASSELAGTAEQFF.

Relative to its sample, this clone is medium-sized. The rearrangement uses TRBV9 and TRBJ1-4, with 7 bases lining up with TRBD1. The germline gives CDR1 SGDLS, CDR2 YYNGEE. The length of the CDR3 is 16 residues. V was clipped by 4 bases and J by 2 bases; unmatched bases: 8. The chain's CDR3 is CASSSTTGQTNEKLFF. The CDR3, as DNA: TGTGCCAGCAGCTCGACGACGGGACAGACTAATGAAAAACTGTTTTTT. Full variable domain (remainder filled in from reference TRBV9 and TRBJ1-4): DSGVTQTPKHLITATGQRVTLRCSPRSGDLSVYWYQQSLDQGLQFLIQYYNGEERAKGNILERFSAQQFPDLHSELNLSSLELGDSALYFCASSSTTGQTNEKLFFGSGTQLSVL.

The chain employs TRBV19 and TRBJ2-1; D perhaps matches TRBD1 (6 bases). Between the trimmed V and J ends, which lost 4 bases and 2 bases, there was a span of 6 bases. The CDR3 is 13 amino acids. The germline CDR1 and CDR2 sequences are LNHDA and SQIVND (reference sequence). CDR3 nucleotide sequence: TGTGCCAGTAGTAGGACAGCCTACAATGAGCAGTTCTTC. Its protein is CASSRTAYNEQFF.

This rearrangement joins TRBV10-2 to TRBJ2-7, with a tentative D call TRBD2 (5 bases). Between the trimmed V and J ends, which lost 8 bases and 7 bases, there was a span of 15 bases. The CDR3 runs to 12 residues. In germline, CDR1 is WSHSY, CDR2 SAAADI. CDR3 nucleotide sequence: TGCGCCAGCCGGGCCTCGGGCGGGGAGCAGTACTTC. This sequence encodes CASRASGGEQYF.

This clone appeared a single time. This sequence joins TRBV2 and TRBJ2-7; D is ambiguous. This CDR3 comprises 12 residues. The germline V and J ends were trimmed by 3 bases and 3 bases, with 6 bases remaining between them. The germline CDR1 and CDR2 sequences are SNHLY and FYNNEI. DNA of the CDR3: TGTGCCAGCAGTGACCAGGACTACGAGCAGTACTTC. It codes for CASSDQDYEQYF.

In its sample, this clone was seen a few times. J is TRBJ2-2 and V is TRBV6-1; D possibly corresponds to TRBD1 (6 bases). Germline CDR1 reads MNHNS; CDR2 reads SASEGT. The CDR3 is 18 residues long. Trimming took 0 bases from V and 0 from J, leaving 14 bases between them. This CDR3 reads CASSEALLGAANTGELFF. The CDR3 DNA reads TGTGCCAGCAGTGAAGCGCTTCTGGGGGCCGCGAACACCGGGGAGCTGTTTTTT.

This clone was seen a few times. This is likely a read error, given that the CDR3 carries no conserved phenylalanine or tryptophan at its end. The limits of the CDR3 on the DNA are not certain, so only TCRdb's listed CDR3 is given. This chain links TRBV10-2 with TRBJ2-2; the table's D call of TRBD2 was not tested on the DNA. The CDR3 length is 14 residues, termini included. Germline CDR1 and CDR2: WSHSY and SAAADI. The chain's CDR3 is CASLHRAADGELFL.

The chain employs TRBV7-2 and TRBJ1-2, with D unclear. CDR3 length equals 16 residues. Germline CDR1 reads SGHTA; CDR2 reads FQGNSA. The V end lost 3 bases, the J end lost 2 bases, and 16 bases lay between the germline ends. In DNA, the CDR3 is TGTGCCAGCAGCTTTTCCCGAACAGATCTCAACTATGGCTACACCTTC. This sequence encodes CASSFSRTDLNYGYTF.

The V call is TRBV6-6, the J call TRBJ1-5; 9 nucleotides agree with TRBD1. The CDR3 spans 16 residues. The V gene end was trimmed by 5 bases and the J gene end by 1 base; junction bases not matched to a gene: 6. Germline CDR1 and CDR2: MNHNY and SVGAGI (reference sequence). CDR3 loop: CASSRGDRGSNQPQHF. CDR3 nucleotides: TGTGCCAGCAGTAGGGGAGACAGGGGGAGCAATCAGCCCCAGCATTTT.

This clone was recorded once. The CDR3 DNA sequence: TGCGCCAGCAGTGAAGGGGGCGCGAACACTGAAGCTTTCTTT. It encodes CASSEGGANTEAFF. This chain connects TRBV10-1 to TRBJ1-1; 7 bases are shared with TRBD1. The CDR3 spans 14 residues. Trimming cost V 3 bases and J 1 base; bases outside gene matches: 2. The germline V gene encodes CDR1 WNHNN and CDR2 SYGVQD (reference sequence).